This TCR beta chain appears in the sequencing data of a study of shared clonotypes between healthy human individuals. The overall study: Donor composition was a couple of women and three men, aged 18 to 49. CD4 naive and CD4 memory each took three plates per donor, while CD8 naive took two and CD8 memory one.

The assay was immunoSEQ multiplex PCR, and TCRdb's table has in-frame clones only and misses some. Among over a million clones, 78% were seen once, and the ten largest hold under 0.6%. Trimming took off 7 bases at V and 1 base at J, with 12 bases between the two ends. There are 13 residues in the CDR3. In germline, CDR1 is SQVTM, CDR2 ANQGSEA. Naive CD45RA+ and memory CD45RA-negative subsets were split from CD4+ cells. V is TRBV29-1 and J is TRBJ2-3; no clear D gene. This TCR was sampled from a man younger than 30 in good health. Some clones in this sample may be carry-over from other donors' samples. Material: memory CD4+ T cells from PBMCs. Sample subset: CD45RA-negative fraction. The CDR3 here is CSADDGGTDTQYF. CDR3 in DNA: TGCAGCGCCGACGACGGAGGCACAGATACGCAGTATTTT.